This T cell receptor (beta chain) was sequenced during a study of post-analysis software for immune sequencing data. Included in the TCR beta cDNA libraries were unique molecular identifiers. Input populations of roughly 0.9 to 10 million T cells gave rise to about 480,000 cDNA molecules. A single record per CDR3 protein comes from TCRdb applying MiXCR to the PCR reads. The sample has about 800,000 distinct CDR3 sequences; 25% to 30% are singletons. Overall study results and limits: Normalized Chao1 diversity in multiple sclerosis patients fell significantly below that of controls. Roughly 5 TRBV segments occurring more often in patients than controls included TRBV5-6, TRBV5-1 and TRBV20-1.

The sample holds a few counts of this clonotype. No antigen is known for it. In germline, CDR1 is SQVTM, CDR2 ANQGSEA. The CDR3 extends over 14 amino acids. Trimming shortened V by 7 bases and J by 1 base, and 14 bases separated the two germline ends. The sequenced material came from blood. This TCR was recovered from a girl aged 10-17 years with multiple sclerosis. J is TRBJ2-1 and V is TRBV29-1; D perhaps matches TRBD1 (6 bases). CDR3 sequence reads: CSAQSDRSYNEQFF. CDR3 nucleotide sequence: TGCAGCGCCCAATCCGACAGGTCCTACAATGAGCAGTTCTTC.